This T cell receptor beta chain was retrieved from a study of blood T cell repertoires in COVID-19. Whole-study context: From T cells, B-cell-depleted T cells, or PBMCs came the material, which was cDNA or gDNA.

Sequenced by immunoSEQ multiplex PCR; TCRdb stores in-frame clones only, minus some. The table records a few hundred thousand clones, approximately 88% of them present only once. This CDR3 is built from 11 residues. Germline V gene data show CDR1 as GTSNPN and CDR2 as SVGIG (reference sequence). V was clipped by 0 bases and J by 7 bases, with 6 bases between them. The chain carries TRBV30 and TRBJ1-2, with no clear D. The source of this sequence is a man aged 45-65 years with acute or convalescent COVID-19. The sequencing sample was made of peripheral blood. CDR3 region: CAWSVAFGYTF. The CDR3 nucleotides are TGTGCCTGGAGTGTAGCCTTTGGCTACACCTTC. The entire variable domain, with the rest obtained from reference TRBV30 and TRBJ1-2, is as follows: SQTIHQWPATLVQPVGSPLSLECTVEGTSNPNLYWYRQAAGRGLQLLFYSVGIGQISSEVPQNLSASRPQDRQFILSSKKLLLSDSGFYLCAWSVAFGYTFGSGTRLTVV.